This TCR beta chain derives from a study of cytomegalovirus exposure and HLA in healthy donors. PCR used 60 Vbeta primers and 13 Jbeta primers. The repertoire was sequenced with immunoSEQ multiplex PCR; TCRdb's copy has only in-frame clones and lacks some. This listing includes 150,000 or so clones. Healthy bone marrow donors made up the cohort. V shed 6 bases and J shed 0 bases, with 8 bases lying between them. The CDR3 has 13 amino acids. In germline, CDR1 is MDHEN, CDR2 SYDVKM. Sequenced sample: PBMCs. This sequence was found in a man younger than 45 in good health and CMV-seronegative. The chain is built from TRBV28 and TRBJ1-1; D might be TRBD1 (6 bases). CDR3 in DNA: TGTGCCAGCAGGAGACAGGTGAACACTGAAGCTTTCTTT. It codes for CASRRQVNTEAFF. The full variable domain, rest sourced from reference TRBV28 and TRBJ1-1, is DVKVTQSSRYLVKRTGEKVFLECVQDMDHENMFWYRQDPGLGLRLIYFSYDVKMKEKGDIPEGYSVSREKKERFSLILESASTNQTSMYLCASRRQVNTEAFFGQGTRLTVV.